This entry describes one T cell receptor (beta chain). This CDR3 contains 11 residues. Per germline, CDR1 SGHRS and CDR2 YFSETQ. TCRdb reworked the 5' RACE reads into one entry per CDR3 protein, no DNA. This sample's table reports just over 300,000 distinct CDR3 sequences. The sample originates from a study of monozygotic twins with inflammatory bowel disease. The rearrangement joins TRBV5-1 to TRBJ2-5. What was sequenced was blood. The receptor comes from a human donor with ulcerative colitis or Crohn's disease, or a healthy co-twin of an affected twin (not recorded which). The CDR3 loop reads CASKAGETQYF.